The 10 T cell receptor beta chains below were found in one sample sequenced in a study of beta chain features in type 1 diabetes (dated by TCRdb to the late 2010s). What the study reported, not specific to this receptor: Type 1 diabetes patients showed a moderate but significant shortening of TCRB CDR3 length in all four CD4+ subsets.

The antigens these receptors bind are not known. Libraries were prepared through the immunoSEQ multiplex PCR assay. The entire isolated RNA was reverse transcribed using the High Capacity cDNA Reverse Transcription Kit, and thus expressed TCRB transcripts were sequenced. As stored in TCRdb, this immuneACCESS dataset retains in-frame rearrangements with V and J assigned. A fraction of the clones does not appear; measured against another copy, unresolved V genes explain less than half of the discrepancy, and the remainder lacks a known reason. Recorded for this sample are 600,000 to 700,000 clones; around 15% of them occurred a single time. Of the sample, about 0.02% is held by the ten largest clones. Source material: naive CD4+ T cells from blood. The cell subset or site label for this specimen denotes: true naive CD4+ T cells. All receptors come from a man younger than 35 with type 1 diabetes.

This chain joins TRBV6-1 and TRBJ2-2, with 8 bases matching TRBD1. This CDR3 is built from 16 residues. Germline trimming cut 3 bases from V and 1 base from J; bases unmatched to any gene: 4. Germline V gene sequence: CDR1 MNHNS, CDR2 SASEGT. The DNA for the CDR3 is TGTGCCAGCAGTGAGGTCGGGACAGGGAACACCGGGGAGCTGTTTTTT. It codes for CASSEVGTGNTGELFF.

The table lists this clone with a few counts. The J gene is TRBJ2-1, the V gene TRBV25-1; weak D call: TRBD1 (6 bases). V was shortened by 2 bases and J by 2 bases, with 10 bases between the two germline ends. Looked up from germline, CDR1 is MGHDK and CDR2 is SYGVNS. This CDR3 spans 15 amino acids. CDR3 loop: CASSEDRIAYNEQFF. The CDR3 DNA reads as TGTGCCAGCAGTGAAGACAGGATCGCCTACAATGAGCAGTTCTTC. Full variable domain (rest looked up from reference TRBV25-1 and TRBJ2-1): EADIYQTPRYLVIGTGKKITLECSQTMGHDKMYWYQQDPGMELHLIHYSYGVNSTEKGDLSSESTVSRIRTEHFPLTLESARPSHTSQYLCASSEDRIAYNEQFFGPGTRLTVL.

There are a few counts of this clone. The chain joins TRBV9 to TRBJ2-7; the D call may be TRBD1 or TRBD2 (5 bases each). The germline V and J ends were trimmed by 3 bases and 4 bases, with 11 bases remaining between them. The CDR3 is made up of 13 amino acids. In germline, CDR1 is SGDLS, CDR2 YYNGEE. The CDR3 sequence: CASSGGSGYEQYF. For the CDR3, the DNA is TGTGCCAGCAGCGGGGGGTCAGGGTACGAGCAGTACTTC.

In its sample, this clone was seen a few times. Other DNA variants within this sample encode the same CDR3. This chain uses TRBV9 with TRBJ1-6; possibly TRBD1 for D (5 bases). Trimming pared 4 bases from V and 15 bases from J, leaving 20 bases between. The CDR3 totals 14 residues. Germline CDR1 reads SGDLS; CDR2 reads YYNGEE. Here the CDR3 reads CASSTDSTGRFLHF. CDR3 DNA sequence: TGTGCCAGCAGCACTGACAGTACCGGGCGATTCCTCCACTTT. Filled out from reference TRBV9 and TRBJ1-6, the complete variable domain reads DSGVTQTPKHLITATGQRVTLRCSPRSGDLSVYWYQQSLDQGLQFLIQYYNGEERAKGNILERFSAQQFPDLHSELNLSSLELGDSALYFCASSTDSTGRFLHFGNGTRLTVT.

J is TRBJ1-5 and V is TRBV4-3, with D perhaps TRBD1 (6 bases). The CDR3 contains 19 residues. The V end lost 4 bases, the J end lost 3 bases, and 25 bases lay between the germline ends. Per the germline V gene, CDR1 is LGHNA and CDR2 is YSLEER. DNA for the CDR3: TGCGCCAGCAGCCCCACCCTCGACAGGAGTGATAGTGACAATCAGCCCCAGCATTTT. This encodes CASSPTLDRSDSDNQPQHF.

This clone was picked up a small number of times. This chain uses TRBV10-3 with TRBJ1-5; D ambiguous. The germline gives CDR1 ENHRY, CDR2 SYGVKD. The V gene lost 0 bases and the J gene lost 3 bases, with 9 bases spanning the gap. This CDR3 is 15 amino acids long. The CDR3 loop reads CAISESGSYNQPQHF. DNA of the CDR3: TGTGCCATCAGTGAGTCGGGCAGCTACAATCAGCCCCAGCATTTT.

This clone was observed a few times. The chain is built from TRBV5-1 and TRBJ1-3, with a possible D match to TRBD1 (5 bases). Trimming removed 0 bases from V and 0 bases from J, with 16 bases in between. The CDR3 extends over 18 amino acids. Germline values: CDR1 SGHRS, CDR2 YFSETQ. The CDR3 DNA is TGCGCCAGCAGCTTGGGTACCCGGGACGGGTACTCTGGAAACACCATATATTTT. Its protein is CASSLGTRDGYSGNTIYF.

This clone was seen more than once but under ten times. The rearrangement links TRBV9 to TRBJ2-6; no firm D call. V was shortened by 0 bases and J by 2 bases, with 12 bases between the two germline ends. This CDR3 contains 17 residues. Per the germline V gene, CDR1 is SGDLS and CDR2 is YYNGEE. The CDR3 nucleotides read TGTGCCAGCAGCGTAGCGGCAGGTCGGACTGGGGCCAACGTCCTGACTTTC. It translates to CASSVAAGRTGANVLTF.

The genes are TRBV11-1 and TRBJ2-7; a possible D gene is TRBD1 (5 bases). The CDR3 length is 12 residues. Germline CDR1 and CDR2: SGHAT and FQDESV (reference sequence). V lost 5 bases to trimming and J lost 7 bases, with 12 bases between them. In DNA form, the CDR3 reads TGTGCCAGCAGCGCAGGGCCCGTGGAGCAGTACTTC. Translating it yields CASSAGPVEQYF.

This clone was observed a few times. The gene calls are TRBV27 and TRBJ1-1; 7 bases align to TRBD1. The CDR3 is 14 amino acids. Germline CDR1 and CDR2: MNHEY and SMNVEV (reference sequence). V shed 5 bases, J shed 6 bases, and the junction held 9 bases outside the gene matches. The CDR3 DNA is TGTGCCAGCAGTCCACGGACAGGAGCATCTGAAGCTTTCTTT. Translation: CASSPRTGASEAFF.